The 10 T cell receptor beta chains below all came from one sample that was sequenced in a study of metastatic and nonmetastatic thyroid tumors. All patients were untreated before thyroid surgery. MiXCR was used by TCRdb to re-call the PCR reads. Here the sample spans about 6,900 clones, 27% being singletons. The sequenced sample was adjacent normal tissue. The receptors were sampled from a male donor with papillary thyroid cancer or a benign thyroid nodule (not recorded which). Some clones in this sample may be carry-over from other donors' samples.

As to this clone: At one boundary the junction diverges from the germline segment, which might be a read error. The chain combines TRBV5-1 with TRBJ2-7; either TRBD1 or TRBD2 may supply D (6 bases each). The CDR3 sequence is 15 residues long. Germline CDR1 is SGHRS and CDR2 is YFSETQ. The CDR3 region has the DNA TGCGCCAGCGGCTTGTACGGGGGCGCACTGTGCGAGCAGTACTTC. Translation gives CASGLYGGALCEQYF. Filled out from reference TRBV5-1 and TRBJ2-7, the complete variable domain reads KAGVTQTPRYLIKTRGQQVTLSCSPISGHRSVSWYQQTPGQGLQFLFEYFSETQRNKGNFPGRFSGRQFSNSRSEMNVSTLELGDSALYLCASGLYGGALCEQYFGPGTRLTVT.

This clone was seen a handful of times. The chain couples TRBV20-1 to TRBJ2-3; possibly TRBD1 for D (6 bases). Trimming took 5 bases from V and 1 from J, leaving 13 bases between them. Germline V CDR1 and CDR2: DFQATT, SNEGSKA (reference sequence). CDR3 length: 14 residues. CDR3 protein: CSAQGGYGTDTQYF. The CDR3 DNA reads as TGCAGTGCTCAAGGGGGATACGGCACAGATACGCAGTATTTT.

By share, this clone counts as medium-sized. The J gene is TRBJ2-7, the V gene TRBV15; TRBD1 aligns across 9 bases. CDR1 is LNHNV and CDR2 is YYDKDF in the germline V gene (reference sequence). The CDR3 is made up of 14 amino acids. Trimming at V came to 5 bases and at J to 4 bases, leaving 6 bases not matched to a gene. The CDR3 here is CATSPRDRDYEQYF. In DNA form, the CDR3 reads TGTGCCACCAGCCCTCGGGACAGGGATTACGAGCAGTACTTC.

This clone was observed many times. The DNA for the CDR3 is TGCGCCAGCAGTGAGTCCCGACAGCGTTCTACCGGCACAGATACGCAGTATTTT. Its protein is CASSESRQRSTGTDTQYF. J is TRBJ2-3 and V is TRBV10-1; possible D gene TRBD1, 5 bases. V was pared by 0 bases and J by 1 base, with 17 bases between. Germline CDR1 WNHNN, CDR2 SYGVQD (reference sequence). The CDR3 is 18 amino acids.

V is TRBV30 and J is TRBJ1-4; D unresolved. With 5 bases removed from V and 6 bases from J, the gap between germline ends came to 7 bases. Germline CDR1 is GTSNPN and CDR2 is SVGIG (reference sequence). The CDR3 length is 11 residues. In nucleotides, the CDR3 is TGTGCCTGGGGAAGAGATGAAAAACTGTTTTTT. Amino acid sequence: CAWGRDEKLFF.

The table lists this clone with many counts. The rearrangement uses TRBV6-2 or TRBV6-3 and TRBJ2-3; 13 bases are shared with TRBD2. CDR1 and CDR2 (germline): MNHEY, SVGEGT. V lost 2 bases, J lost 5 bases, and 1 base stayed unmatched. The CDR3 covers 15 residues. The CDR3 loop reads CASSYGTSGIDTQYF. The CDR3 DNA is TGTGCCAGCAGTTACGGGACTAGCGGGATAGATACGCAGTATTTT.

This clone was picked up one time. This chain connects TRBV7-2 to TRBJ2-7; the D gene is possibly TRBD2 (6 bases). Trimming pared 7 bases from V and 5 bases from J, leaving 15 bases between. CDR3 length: 13 amino acids. Germline CDR1 and CDR2: SGHTA and FQGNSA. CDR3 nucleotide sequence: TGTGCCAGCACCCTGTGGGGAGGAAACGAGCAGTACTTC. Translating gives CASTLWGGNEQYF.

The chain uses TRBV20-1 and TRBJ1-1; D not resolved. Germline values: CDR1 DFQATT, CDR2 SNEGSKA (reference sequence). V lost 2 bases and J 2 bases, leaving 9 bases between the germline ends. This CDR3 is 13 amino acids long. CDR3 in DNA: TGCAGTGCTAGAAGTCAGCCAAACACTGAAGCTTTCTTT. It encodes CSARSQPNTEAFF.

This clone was recorded a few times. The chain has TRBV24-1 and TRBJ2-7; 11 nucleotides line up with TRBD1. CDR3 length: 14 residues. The germline V gene encodes CDR1 KGHDR and CDR2 SFDVKD. The ends lost 9 bases at V and 7 bases at J; junction bases unmatched: 10. The CDR3 DNA reads TGTGCCACCCGGACAGGGGGCGAGGCGGGAGAGCAGTACTTC. Its protein is CATRTGGEAGEQYF.

This clone was detected ten times or more. A much larger clone lies a single base off, so this may be a read error. The chain recombines TRBV6-1 with TRBJ2-2; 7 positions agree with TRBD2. The CDR3 has 16 amino acids. CDR1 and CDR2 (germline): MNHNS, SASEGT. The CDR3 region is CASTLREGWRTGGLFF. CDR3 coding DNA: TGTGCCAGCACTCTCAGGGAGGGCTGGAGGACCGGGGGGCTGTTTTTT.